This is a list of T cell receptor beta chains from one sample in a study of blood T cell repertoires in COVID-19. Produced via immunoSEQ multiplex PCR; TCRdb's table is partial and in-frame only. This sample carries 250,000 or so clones, more than 75% of them seen once, and the ten largest clones take about 1.5%. The sample consisted of PBMCs or T cells enriched from blood (not recorded which). The source of these receptors is a woman aged 45-65 years who had recovered from COVID-19. Both conserved end residues are part of each CDR3. The order of the fields is clone size, V gene, D gene, J gene, CDR3 DNA, CDR3 protein. D genes are given only for firm matches. The size of a clone is reported for some rows only, either as once, few or many, or as a class for expanded clones.

size: .; V: TRBV25-1; D: .; J: TRBJ2-1; DNA: TGTGCCAGCAGGGGCCCCGCGTACAATGAGCAGTTCTTC; CDR3: CASRGPAYNEQFF
size: .; V: TRBV28; D: .; J: TRBJ1-5; DNA: TGTGCCAGCAGTTTCTTCAATCAGCCCCAGCATTTT; CDR3: CASSFFNQPQHF
size: .; V: TRBV28; D: TRBD2; J: TRBJ2-2; DNA: TGTGCCAGCAGTCCCCGCTGGGTAGCGGGAGGCCTTTTGAACACCGGGGAGCTGTTTTTT; CDR3: CASSPRWVAGGLLNTGELFF
size: .; V: TRBV5-1; D: .; J: TRBJ2-2; DNA: TGCGCCAGCAGCTTGGGACACCGGAACACCGGGGAGCTGTTTTTT; CDR3: CASSLGHRNTGELFF
size: .; V: TRBV23-1; D: .; J: TRBJ1-5; DNA: TGCGCCAGCAGTCCAGCGCCTAATCAGCCCCAGCATTTT; CDR3: CASSPAPNQPQHF
size: .; V: TRBV28; D: .; J: TRBJ2-1; DNA: TGTGCCAGCAGATCGAGCTCCTACAATGAGCAGTTCTTC; CDR3: CASRSSSYNEQFF
size: few; V: TRBV15; D: .; J: TRBJ2-1; DNA: TGTGCCACCAGCAGGCCTCTAGAGAATGAGCAGTTCTTC; CDR3: CATSRPLENEQFF
size: .; V: TRBV6-1; D: .; J: TRBJ1-4; DNA: TGTGCCAGCAGTGAAGTTAGGACACTCGATGAAAAACTGTTTTTT; CDR3: CASSEVRTLDEKLFF
size: .; V: TRBV7-9; D: TRBD1; J: TRBJ1-6; DNA: TGTGCCAGCAGCAAAGGGACAGCCCATAATTCACCCCTCCACTTT; CDR3: CASSKGTAHNSPLHF
size: .; V: TRBV10-3; D: TRBD2; J: TRBJ2-2; DNA: TGTGCCATCAGTGCGGGAGGGCAGAACACCGGGGAGCTGTTTTTT; CDR3: CAISAGGQNTGELFF
size: .; V: TRBV29-1; D: .; J: TRBJ1-1; DNA: TGCAGCGTCAGGGAAACCATGAACACTGAAGCTTTCTTT; CDR3: CSVRETMNTEAFF
size: .; V: TRBV2; D: TRBD2; J: TRBJ2-7; DNA: TGTGCCAGCAGAGGGACGGGGGGGTACGAGCAGTACTTC; CDR3: CASRGTGGYEQYF
size: .; V: TRBV7-3; D: .; J: TRBJ2-7; DNA: TGTGCCAGCACCCCTCCGGGTTACGAGCAGTACTTC; CDR3: CASTPPGYEQYF
size: .; V: TRBV3-1/TRBV3-2; D: .; J: TRBJ2-5; DNA: TGTGCCAGCAGCCAAGATCTAGGACTTTCGGGTGAGACCCAGTACTTC; CDR3: CASSQDLGLSGETQYF
size: .; V: TRBV30; D: TRBD2; J: TRBJ2-7; DNA: TGTGCCTGGACTCTAGCGGGAGGTCTAGGGGAGCAGTACTTC; CDR3: CAWTLAGGLGEQYF
size: .; V: TRBV3-1/TRBV3-2; D: .; J: TRBJ1-1; DNA: TGTGCCAGCAGCCAAGAACTCGGGGTTAAACAAGCTTTCTTT; CDR3: CASSQELGVKQAFF
size: .; V: TRBV28; D: .; J: TRBJ2-4; DNA: TGTGCCAGCGCCAGAGGGGGAGCGACGGCCAAAAACATTCAGTACTTC; CDR3: CASARGGATAKNIQYF
size: once; V: TRBV19; D: TRBD2; J: TRBJ2-1; DNA: TGTGCCAGTGAAAAAGCGGGAGACTCCTACAATGAGCAGTTCTTC; CDR3: CASEKAGDSYNEQFF
size: few; V: TRBV5-1; D: TRBD1; J: TRBJ1-4; DNA: TGCGCCAGCAAATTCCTGGGCAGGGGGGATGAAAAACTGTTTTTT; CDR3: CASKFLGRGDEKLFF
size: .; V: TRBV3-1/TRBV3-2; D: TRBD2; J: TRBJ2-1; DNA: TGTGCCAGCAGCCCGGGAGGGGAGGGCCATTACAATGAGCAGTTCTTC; CDR3: CASSPGGEGHYNEQFF
size: once; V: TRBV12-3/TRBV12-4; D: .; J: TRBJ1-3; DNA: TGTGCCAGCAGTTTCGGTAACACCATATATTTT; CDR3: CASSFGNTIYF
size: .; V: TRBV5-1; D: .; J: TRBJ1-2; DNA: TGCGCCAGCAGCCCGGCGGGCGGGGGTCGTGGCTACACCTTC; CDR3: CASSPAGGGRGYTF
size: .; V: TRBV18; D: .; J: TRBJ2-2; DNA: TGTGCCAGCTCACCATCCCTAGCAGCGAACACCGGGGAGCTGTTTTTT; CDR3: CASSPSLAANTGELFF